Described below is a single T cell receptor (beta chain) sequence and its context. Its target is not known. Expressed TCRB transcripts got sequenced, as all isolated RNA was reverse transcribed. TCRdb's copy holds only in-frame clones and misses some; the assay was immunoSEQ multiplex PCR. This repertoire shows fewer than 250,000 clones, 13% to 15% found once; its top ten account for approximately 0.024%. The sample belongs to a study of beta chain features in type 1 diabetes. Looking at the study overall: Cell yields, gender and age were similar in healthy donors and patients. Points from the study as a whole: Moderate yet significant TCRB CDR3 shortening was seen in Type 1 diabetes patients in all four CD4+ subsets. The VDJ junctions of type 1 diabetes patients carried fewer insertions and more deletions. The naive, central memory and Treg TCRB repertoires looked more alike in patients than they did in healthy donors.

From germline, CDR1 is SGDLS and CDR2 YYNGEE. This CDR3 spans 14 amino acids. Trimming cost V 4 bases and J 2 bases, with 12 bases left between them. J is TRBJ2-5 and V is TRBV9; no clear D. This TCR was recovered from a woman in her thirties or forties in good health. Sequencing used naive CD4+ T cells from blood. This chain's CDR3 is CASSPGRAQETQYF. The CDR3 DNA sequence: TGTGCCAGCAGCCCGGGTCGTGCGCAAGAGACCCAGTACTTC.